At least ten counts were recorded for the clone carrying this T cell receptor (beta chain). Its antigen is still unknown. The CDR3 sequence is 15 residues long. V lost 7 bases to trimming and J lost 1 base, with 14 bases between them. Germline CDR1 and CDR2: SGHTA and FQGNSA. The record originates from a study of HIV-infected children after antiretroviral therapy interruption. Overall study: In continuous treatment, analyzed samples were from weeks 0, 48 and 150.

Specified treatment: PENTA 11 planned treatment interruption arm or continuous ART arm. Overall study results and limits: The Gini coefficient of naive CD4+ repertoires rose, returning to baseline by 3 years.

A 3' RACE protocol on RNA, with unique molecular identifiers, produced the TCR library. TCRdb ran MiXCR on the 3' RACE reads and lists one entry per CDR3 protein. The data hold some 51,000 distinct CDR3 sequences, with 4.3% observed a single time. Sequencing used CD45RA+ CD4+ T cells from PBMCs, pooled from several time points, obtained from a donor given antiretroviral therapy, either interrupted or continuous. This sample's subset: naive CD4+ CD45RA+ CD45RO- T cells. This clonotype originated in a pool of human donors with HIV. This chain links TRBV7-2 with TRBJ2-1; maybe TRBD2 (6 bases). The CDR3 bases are TGTGCCAGCACCTCTGGGGGGTGGTCCTACAATGAGCAGTTCTTC. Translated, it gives CASTSGGWSYNEQFF.